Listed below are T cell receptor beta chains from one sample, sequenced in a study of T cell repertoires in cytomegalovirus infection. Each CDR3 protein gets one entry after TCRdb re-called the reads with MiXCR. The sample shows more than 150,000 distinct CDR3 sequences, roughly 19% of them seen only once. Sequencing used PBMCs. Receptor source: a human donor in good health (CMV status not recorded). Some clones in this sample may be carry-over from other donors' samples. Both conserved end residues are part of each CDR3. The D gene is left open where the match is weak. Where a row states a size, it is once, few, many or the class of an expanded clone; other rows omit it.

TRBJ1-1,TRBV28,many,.,CASGRGGAGTEAFF,TGTGCCAGCGGAAGGGGGGGGGCGGGCACTGAAGCTTTCTTT
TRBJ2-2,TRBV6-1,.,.,CASSDPQGNTGELFF,TGTGCCAGCAGTGACCCACAGGGTAACACCGGGGAGCTGTTTTTT
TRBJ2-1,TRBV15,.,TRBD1,CATSRGQGLIDEQFF,TGTGCCACCAGCAGGGGACAGGGTCTAATCGATGAGCAGTTCTTC
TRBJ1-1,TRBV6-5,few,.,CASSFGGHTEAFF,TGTGCCAGCAGTTTTGGGGGGCACACTGAAGCTTTCTTT
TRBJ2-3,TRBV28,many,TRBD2,CASTLPMGLAGGDTQYF,TGTGCCAGCACCTTGCCCATGGGACTAGCGGGAGGGGATACGCAGTATTTT
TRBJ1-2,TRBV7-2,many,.,CASRTGQWNGYTF,TGTGCCAGCAGAACTGGACAGTGGAACGGCTACACCTTC
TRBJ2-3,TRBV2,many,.,CASSAERTGDTQYF,TGTGCCAGCAGTGCCGAGCGGACCGGAGATACGCAGTATTTT
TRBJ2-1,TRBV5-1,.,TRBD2,CASSSLAGGFAVNEQFF,TGCGCCAGCAGCTCACTAGCGGGGGGGTTCGCGGTCAATGAGCAGTTCTTC
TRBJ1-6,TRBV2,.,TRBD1,CASNIRIGRGYSPLHF,TGTGCCAGCAACATTAGGATCGGCAGGGGGTATTCACCCCTCCACTTT
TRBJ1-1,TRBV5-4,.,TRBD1,CASSLATGWNTEAFF,TGTGCCAGCAGCCTGGCGACAGGGTGGAACACTGAAGCTTTCTTT
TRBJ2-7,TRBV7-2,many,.,CASSLDAYEQYF,TGTGCCAGCAGCTTAGATGCCTACGAGCAGTACTTC
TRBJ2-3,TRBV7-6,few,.,CASSWGDTQYF,TGTGCCAGCAGCTGGGGAGATACGCAGTATTTT
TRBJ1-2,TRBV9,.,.,CASRDEGITNYGYTF,TGTGCCAGCAGAGATGAGGGGATAACTAACTATGGCTACACCTTC
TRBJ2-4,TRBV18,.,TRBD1,CASSPSPGQGALAKNIQYF,TGTGCCAGCTCACCATCGCCGGGACAGGGGGCTCTAGCCAAAAACATTCAGTACTTC
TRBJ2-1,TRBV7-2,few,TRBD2,CASSPSPGTINEQFF,TGTGCCAGCAGCCCTAGCCCCGGGACTATCAATGAGCAGTTCTTC
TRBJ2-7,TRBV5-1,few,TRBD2,CASSLGLAGAAYEQYF,TGCGCCAGCAGCTTGGGGTTGGCGGGAGCCGCCTACGAGCAGTACTTC
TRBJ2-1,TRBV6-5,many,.,CASRRGTVDNEQFF,TGTGCCAGCAGACGGGGGACAGTCGACAATGAGCAGTTCTTC
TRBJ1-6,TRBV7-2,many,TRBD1,CASSPQGGESLHF,TGTGCCAGCAGCCCCCAGGGGGGGGAGTCCCTCCACTTT
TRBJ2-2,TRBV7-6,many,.,CASSPPLGAGELFF,TGTGCCAGCAGCCCCCCCCTGGGGGCCGGGGAGCTGTTTTTT
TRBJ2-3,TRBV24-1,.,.,CATSDPRDLGGPDTQYF,TGTGCCACCAGTGACCCGCGGGACCTGGGCGGACCAGATACGCAGTATTTT
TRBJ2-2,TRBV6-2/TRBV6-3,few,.,CASRIGRTGELFF,TGTGCCAGCAGGATAGGTAGAACCGGGGAGCTGTTTTTT
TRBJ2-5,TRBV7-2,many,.,CASSQEPGRGTQYF,TGTGCCAGCAGCCAAGAACCGGGTCGCGGGACCCAGTACTTC
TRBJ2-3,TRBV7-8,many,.,CASSLAGGPADTQYF,TGTGCCAGCAGCTTAGCGGGGGGCCCGGCAGATACGCAGTATTTT